The subject of this entry is one T cell receptor (beta chain). Its specificity is not known. This entry is derived from a study of shared clonotypes between healthy human individuals. Study-level results: Few donors restricted represented genetic and exposure-history diversity. Naive subsets generally had larger estimated richness than memory subsets.

Sequencing used immunoSEQ multiplex PCR; TCRdb keeps in-frame clones, though not all of them. The table shows about 1.1 million clones, with about 72% occurring only once. The donor population consisted of healthy HIV-negative adults with no recent acute infections or vaccinations. The CD4+ fraction was divided into a CD45RA+ naive subset and a CD45RA-negative memory subset. V shed 3 bases and J shed 4 bases, with 12 bases lying between them. The CDR3 covers 14 residues. Germline values: CDR1 LNHDA, CDR2 SQIVND (reference sequence). The clonotype comes from a man younger than 35 in good health. Some clones in this sample may be carry-over from other donors' samples. What was sequenced was memory CD4+ T cells from PBMCs. Subset meaning: CD45RA-negative fraction. The J gene is TRBJ1-1, the V gene TRBV19; D gene unclear. DNA of the CDR3: TGTGCCAGTAGTATCACATTTAAAACCACTGAAGCTTTCTTT. This encodes CASSITFKTTEAFF.